The 32 T cell receptor beta chains in this list originate from one sample, sequenced in a study of early T cells in non-severe SARS-CoV-2 infection. TCRdb redid the calling of the 5' RACE reads with MiXCR, one entry per CDR3 protein. The data show around 62,000 distinct CDR3 sequences, over 4.5% seen once. The sequencing sample was made of whole blood. These TCRs come from an adult who was a healthcare worker with PCR-confirmed SARS-CoV-2 infection or an uninfected control (not recorded which).

There are many counts of this clonotype. J is TRBJ1-6 and V is TRBV4-2; maybe TRBD1 (5 bases). V was trimmed by 4 bases and J by 9 bases, leaving 13 bases between them. The germline CDR1 and CDR2 sequences are LGHNA and YNFKEQ. The CDR3 is 14 amino acids. The CDR3 spells CASSPGTFASPLHF. The DNA of the CDR3 is TGTGCCAGCAGCCCTGGGACGTTTGCTTCACCCCTCCACTTT.

This clonotype appeared many times. In DNA, the CDR3 is TGTGCCAGCAGGACCGGGACAGCTAACACTGAAGCTTTCTTT. This translates into CASRTGTANTEAFF. This chain joins TRBV9 and TRBJ1-1, with TRBD1 matching over 7 bases. Germline CDR1 and CDR2: SGDLS and YYNGEE. After removal of 5 bases from V and 2 bases from J, the junction contained 6 bases not matched to a gene. The CDR3 is 14 amino acids.

This clonotype was seen repeatedly, ten times or more. The V gene is TRBV7-3, the J gene TRBJ2-2, with 7 bases matching TRBD1. CDR3 length equals 16 residues. Germline V lookup: CDR1 SGHTA, CDR2 FQGTGA. Losses at the gene ends were 4 bases for V and 6 bases for J; bases not matched to a gene: 11. CDR3 nucleotides: TGTGCCAGCAGCTCCCAACCAACACAGGGGTCCGGGGAGCTGTTTTTT. This encodes CASSSQPTQGSGELFF.

The chain recombines TRBV7-9 with TRBJ1-5; D is ambiguous. Trimming cost V 7 bases and J 3 bases, with 10 bases left between them. The CDR3 has 13 amino acids. Germline values: CDR1 SEHNR, CDR2 FQNEAQ (reference sequence). The CDR3 nucleotides read TGTGCCAGCAATGCGGGGTACAATCAGCCCCAGCATTTT. Translated, it gives CASNAGYNQPQHF. The complete variable domain, with remaining parts taken from reference TRBV7-9 and TRBJ1-5, reads DTGVSQNPRHKITKRGQNVTFRCDPISEHNRLYWYRQTLGQGPEFLTYFQNEAQLEKSRLLSDRFSAERPKGSFSTLEIQRTEQGDSAMYLCASNAGYNQPQHFGDGTRLSIL.

This clonotype came up many times. The chain links TRBV28 to TRBJ1-6; no definite D call. The V and J ends lost 7 bases and 10 bases respectively, with 17 bases between them. Germline loops: CDR1 MDHEN, CDR2 SYDVKM. The CDR3 spans 14 residues. The CDR3 loop is CASTSRAGGSPLHF. In DNA, the CDR3 is TGTGCCAGCACCTCACGGGCAGGCGGATCACCCCTCCACTTT.

CDR3 loop: CASRLFRDEAFF. The DNA of the CDR3 is TGTGCCAGCAGGCTCTTCAGGGATGAAGCTTTCTTT. The V call is TRBV12-3 or TRBV12-4, the J call TRBJ1-1, with D possibly matching TRBD1 (5 bases). The ends were cut back, 6 bases at V and 7 bases at J, with 12 bases in the middle. There are 12 residues in the CDR3.

There are many counts of this clonotype. The V gene is TRBV6-6, the J gene TRBJ2-3; D gene uncertain. Germline V CDR1 and CDR2: MNHNY, SVGAGI (reference sequence). V was cut by 7 bases and J by 2 bases, with 13 bases left in between. This CDR3 has 14 residues. CDR3 sequence (DNA): TGTGCCAGCACCCCAACTGGCTACACAGATACGCAGTATTTT. Amino acids: CASTPTGYTDTQYF.

The CDR3 spells CASSPGTYQETQYF. The CDR3 DNA reads as TGTGCCAGTAGTCCCGGGACGTACCAAGAGACCCAGTACTTC. The rearrangement joins TRBV19 to TRBJ2-5; the D call may be TRBD1 or TRBD2 (5 bases each). Trimming took off 5 bases at V and 0 bases at J, with 10 bases between the two ends. Germline assignment: CDR1 LNHDA and CDR2 SQIVND (reference sequence). This CDR3 is built from 14 residues.

This clonotype has at least ten counts. J is TRBJ2-3 and V is TRBV7-2, with 12 bases lining up with TRBD2. Germline CDR1 SGHTA, CDR2 FQGNSA. This CDR3 is 16 amino acids long. The J segment lost 1 base and the V segment lost 4 bases, leaving 3 bases of the junction unmatched. The DNA of the CDR3 is TGTGCCAGCAGCTCCCGACTAGCGGGGGGCACAGATACGCAGTATTTT. Translating gives CASSSRLAGGTDTQYF.

At least ten counts were recorded for this clonotype. This chain connects TRBV24-1 to TRBJ1-4; maybe TRBD1 (6 bases). The CDR3 has 13 residues. Germline V gene data show CDR1 as KGHDR and CDR2 as SFDVKD. Trimming cost V 8 bases and J 10 bases, with 16 bases left between them. CDR3 region: CATKGDTEGKLFF. DNA for the CDR3: TGTGCCACCAAGGGGGACACGGAGGGAAAACTGTTTTTT.

Ten or more counts support this clonotype. The rearrangement uses TRBV6-5 and TRBJ2-3; 13 bases map to TRBD2. This CDR3 has 15 residues. CDR1 MNHEY and CDR2 SVGAGI come from the germline V gene. V lost 6 bases to trimming and J lost 4 bases; unmatched junction nucleotides: 4. The chain's CDR3 is CASSPGLAGSDTQYF. CDR3 DNA: TGTGCCAGCAGCCCGGGACTAGCGGGGTCAGATACGCAGTATTTT.

The sample holds many counts of this clonotype. V and J are TRBV6-1 and TRBJ1-5; D gene ambiguous. Deletions cut 7 bases from V and 4 bases from J, with 17 bases between. CDR3 length: 15 amino acids. Germline V gene lookup returns CDR1 MNHNS and CDR2 SASEGT. The CDR3 loop is CASTTDPFSNQPQHF. The CDR3 nucleotides read TGTGCCAGCACTACCGATCCTTTTAGTAATCAGCCCCAGCATTTT.

This clonotype was seen ten or more times. Relative to the germline gene, one junction end is altered; a read error may explain this. V and J are TRBV24-1 and TRBJ1-5, with D possibly TRBD1 on 5 matching bases. CDR3 size: 12 residues. Germline V lookup: CDR1 KGHDR, CDR2 SFDVKD. CDR3: CATSDLLGPIFF. Written as DNA, the CDR3 is TGTGCCACCAGTGATTTGTTGGGACCGATATTTTTT.

The chain is built from TRBV6-6 and TRBJ2-7; maybe TRBD2 (5 bases). The V end lost 6 bases, the J end lost 4 bases, and 16 bases lay between the germline ends. CDR1 and CDR2 from the germline V gene are MNHNY and SVGAGI (reference sequence). The length of the CDR3 is 14 residues. Here the CDR3 DNA reads TGTGCCAGCAGCTCCACCAGCGGTGTGTACGAGCAGTACTTC. It encodes CASSSTSGVYEQYF.

There are many counts of this clonotype. The V and J genes are TRBV7-8 and TRBJ2-7; possibly TRBD1 or TRBD2 for D (5 bases each). V was cut by 7 bases and J by 3 bases, with 16 bases left in between. The CDR3 has 14 residues. From germline, CDR1 is SGHVS and CDR2 FQNEAQ. CDR3 nucleotide sequence: TGTGCCAGCAAACATACCGGGGCCCTCTACGAGCAGTACTTC. It encodes CASKHTGALYEQYF.

Comments on this clonotype: A clone one base away is much larger, so this may be a read error. CDR3 in amino acids: CASSYGTSVYNEQIF. The CDR3 DNA reads as TGTGCCAGCAGCTATGGGACTAGCGTCTACAATGAGCAGATCTTC. This sequence joins TRBV7-2 and TRBJ2-1, with TRBD2 identical over 10 bases. CDR3 length: 15 amino acids. Germline CDR1 reads SGHTA; CDR2 reads FQGNSA.

This clonotype was counted at least ten times. The V gene is TRBV7-2, the J gene TRBJ2-1; TRBD2 is a possible D gene (5 bases). Germline CDR1 is SGHTA and CDR2 is FQGNSA. The CDR3 extends over 15 amino acids. V was trimmed by 1 base and J by 9 bases, leaving 16 bases between them. CDR3 protein: CASSLDSGYGGEQFF. CDR3 DNA sequence: TGTGCCAGCAGCTTAGATTCAGGTTATGGAGGTGAGCAGTTCTTC.

This clonotype was recorded at least ten times. The chain has TRBV14 and TRBJ1-1; D unclear. Germline CDR1 reads SGHDN; CDR2 reads FVKESK. The CDR3 extends over 11 amino acids. Trimming shortened V by 5 bases and J by 7 bases, and 8 bases separated the two germline ends. CDR3 nucleotides: TGTGCCAGCAGCACTCAGTTTGAAGCTTTCTTT. This sequence encodes CASSTQFEAFF.

This clonotype came up a few times. The chain links TRBV4-3 to TRBJ1-2, with TRBD1 as a possible D gene (5 bases). This CDR3 spans 14 amino acids. Deletions cut 0 bases from V and 7 bases from J, with 12 bases between. Germline CDR1 is LGHNA and CDR2 is YSLEER. CDR3 DNA sequence: TGCGCCAGCAGCCAAGATTGGGGGGTTTCTGGCTACACCTTC. It yields the protein CASSQDWGVSGYTF.

This clonotype was observed many times. The chain links TRBV6-6 to TRBJ2-3, with TRBD2 identical over 7 bases. The CDR3 runs 18 residues. V gave up 6 bases and J gave up 0 bases; unmatched junction bases: 15. Germline CDR1 is MNHNY and CDR2 is SVGAGI (reference sequence). The CDR3 here is CASRPARAGAPSTDTQYF. The CDR3 DNA sequence: TGTGCCAGCAGACCAGCCCGGGCGGGAGCTCCTAGCACAGATACGCAGTATTTT.

This clonotype appeared many times. This rearrangement joins TRBV20-1 to TRBJ1-1; D might be TRBD1 (6 bases). Germline values: CDR1 DFQATT, CDR2 SNEGSKA (reference sequence). The ends were cut back, 2 bases at V and 0 bases at J, with 10 bases in the middle. The CDR3 totals 14 residues. The CDR3 nucleotides are TGCAGTGCTAGAAACACAGGGTTGAACACTGAAGCTTTCTTT. Translation gives CSARNTGLNTEAFF.

This CDR3 is CASSFGRNYNEQFF. The CDR3 nucleotides read TGTGCCAGCAGCTTTGGGCGGAACTACAATGAGCAGTTCTTC. The chain couples TRBV5-6 to TRBJ2-1; no definite D call. Germline values: CDR1 SGHDT, CDR2 YYEEEE. The length of the CDR3 is 14 residues. With 2 bases removed from V and 3 bases from J, the gap between germline ends came to 9 bases.

The V gene is TRBV20-1, the J gene TRBJ1-6; unclear D gene. The V end was cut by 6 bases, the J end by 9 bases, with 12 bases between. This CDR3 contains 12 residues. Per the germline V gene, CDR1 is DFQATT and CDR2 is SNEGSKA (reference sequence). CDR3 in DNA: TGCAGTGCGGGAGGACCGATTTCACCCCTCCACTTT. This codes for CSAGGPISPLHF.

This clonotype came up many times. CDR3 amino acids: CASSQDHLFGELFF. The CDR3 nucleotides are TGTGCCAGCAGCCAAGATCATTTATTCGGGGAGCTGTTTTTT. The chain couples TRBV4-2 to TRBJ2-2; D unresolved. The CDR3 totals 14 residues. V was cut by 0 bases and J by 7 bases, with 9 bases left in between. In germline, CDR1 is LGHNA, CDR2 YNFKEQ.

The rearrangement joins TRBV24-1 to TRBJ2-3; no clear D. Trimming pared 2 bases from V and 2 bases from J, leaving 4 bases between. The CDR3 totals 13 residues. Per germline, CDR1 KGHDR and CDR2 SFDVKD. DNA of the CDR3: TGTGCCACCAGTGATTCTTCCACAGATACGCAGTATTTT. It specifies CATSDSSTDTQYF.

Many counts were recorded for this clonotype. The rearrangement joins TRBV19 to TRBJ1-1, with D hard to call. CDR3 length: 13 amino acids. The V and J ends lost 3 bases and 1 base respectively, with 6 bases between them. CDR1 is LNHDA and CDR2 is SQIVND in the germline V gene (reference sequence). For the CDR3, the DNA is TGTGCCAGTAGTATGAGACAGAACACTGAAGCTTTCTTT. Amino acid sequence: CASSMRQNTEAFF.

In the case of this clonotype: With a much larger clone just one base away, this may be a read error. This chain uses TRBV3-1 with TRBJ2-7; D gene unclear. Germline V gene lookup returns CDR1 LGHDT and CDR2 YNNKEL (reference sequence). With 1 base removed from V and 1 base from J, the gap between germline ends came to 8 bases. The CDR3 covers 14 residues. The CDR3 DNA reads as TGTGCCAGCAGCCAAGTGGAACCGTCCTACGAGCAGTACTTC. As protein: CASSQVEPSYEQYF.

This clonotype has just a few counts. Lacking the conserved final phenylalanine or tryptophan, this CDR3 likely reflects a read error. No DNA is shown, since the ends of the CDR3 on it are uncertain; the CDR3 is the one TCRdb lists. The V call is TRBV6-5, the J call TRBJ1-1; the table assigns TRBD1, which was not confirmed against the DNA. The CDR3 is made up of 8 amino acids, end residues included. CDR1 is MNHEY and CDR2 is SVGAGI in the germline V gene. CDR3 loop: CASSRGPE.

Many counts were recorded for this clonotype. V usage is TRBV6-2 or TRBV6-3 and J usage is TRBJ2-4, with 7 bases lining up with TRBD1. Germline CDR1 and CDR2: MNHEY and SVGEGT. This CDR3 has 15 amino acids. V was pared by 6 bases and J by 5 bases, with 10 bases of the junction left unmatched. The CDR3 spells CASRGFTGVENIQYF. The CDR3 DNA is TGTGCCAGCAGGGGATTTACAGGGGTGGAAAACATTCAGTACTTC.

This clonotype was observed many times. This chain uses TRBV7-2 with TRBJ2-3, with D possibly TRBD2 on 7 matching bases. There are 11 residues in the CDR3. With 8 bases removed from V and 8 bases from J, the gap between germline ends came to 11 bases. Germline loops: CDR1 SGHTA, CDR2 FQGNSA. In nucleotides, the CDR3 is TGTGCCAGCGGGGGCGGGGGTACGCAGTATTTT. Protein sequence: CASGGGGTQYF.

This chain uses TRBV6-5 with TRBJ1-2, with D hard to call. Germline CDR1 reads MNHEY; CDR2 reads SVGAGI. With 2 bases removed from V and 2 bases from J, the gap between germline ends came to 18 bases. The CDR3 has 17 amino acids. The CDR3 region has the DNA TGTGCCAGCAGTTACGCAGCACATATTACCCGGAACTATGGCTACACCTTC. It codes for CASSYAAHITRNYGYTF.

In this sample, this clonotype turned up a few times. The CDR3 region has the DNA TGTGCCAGCAGTGTCATTTTCGGGGAGACCCAGTACTTC. Translation gives CASSVIFGETQYF. The rearrangement links TRBV6-4 to TRBJ2-5; D not resolved. The length of the CDR3 is 13 residues. The V end was cut by 4 bases, the J end by 5 bases, with 11 bases between. In germline, CDR1 is MRHNA, CDR2 SNTAGT.